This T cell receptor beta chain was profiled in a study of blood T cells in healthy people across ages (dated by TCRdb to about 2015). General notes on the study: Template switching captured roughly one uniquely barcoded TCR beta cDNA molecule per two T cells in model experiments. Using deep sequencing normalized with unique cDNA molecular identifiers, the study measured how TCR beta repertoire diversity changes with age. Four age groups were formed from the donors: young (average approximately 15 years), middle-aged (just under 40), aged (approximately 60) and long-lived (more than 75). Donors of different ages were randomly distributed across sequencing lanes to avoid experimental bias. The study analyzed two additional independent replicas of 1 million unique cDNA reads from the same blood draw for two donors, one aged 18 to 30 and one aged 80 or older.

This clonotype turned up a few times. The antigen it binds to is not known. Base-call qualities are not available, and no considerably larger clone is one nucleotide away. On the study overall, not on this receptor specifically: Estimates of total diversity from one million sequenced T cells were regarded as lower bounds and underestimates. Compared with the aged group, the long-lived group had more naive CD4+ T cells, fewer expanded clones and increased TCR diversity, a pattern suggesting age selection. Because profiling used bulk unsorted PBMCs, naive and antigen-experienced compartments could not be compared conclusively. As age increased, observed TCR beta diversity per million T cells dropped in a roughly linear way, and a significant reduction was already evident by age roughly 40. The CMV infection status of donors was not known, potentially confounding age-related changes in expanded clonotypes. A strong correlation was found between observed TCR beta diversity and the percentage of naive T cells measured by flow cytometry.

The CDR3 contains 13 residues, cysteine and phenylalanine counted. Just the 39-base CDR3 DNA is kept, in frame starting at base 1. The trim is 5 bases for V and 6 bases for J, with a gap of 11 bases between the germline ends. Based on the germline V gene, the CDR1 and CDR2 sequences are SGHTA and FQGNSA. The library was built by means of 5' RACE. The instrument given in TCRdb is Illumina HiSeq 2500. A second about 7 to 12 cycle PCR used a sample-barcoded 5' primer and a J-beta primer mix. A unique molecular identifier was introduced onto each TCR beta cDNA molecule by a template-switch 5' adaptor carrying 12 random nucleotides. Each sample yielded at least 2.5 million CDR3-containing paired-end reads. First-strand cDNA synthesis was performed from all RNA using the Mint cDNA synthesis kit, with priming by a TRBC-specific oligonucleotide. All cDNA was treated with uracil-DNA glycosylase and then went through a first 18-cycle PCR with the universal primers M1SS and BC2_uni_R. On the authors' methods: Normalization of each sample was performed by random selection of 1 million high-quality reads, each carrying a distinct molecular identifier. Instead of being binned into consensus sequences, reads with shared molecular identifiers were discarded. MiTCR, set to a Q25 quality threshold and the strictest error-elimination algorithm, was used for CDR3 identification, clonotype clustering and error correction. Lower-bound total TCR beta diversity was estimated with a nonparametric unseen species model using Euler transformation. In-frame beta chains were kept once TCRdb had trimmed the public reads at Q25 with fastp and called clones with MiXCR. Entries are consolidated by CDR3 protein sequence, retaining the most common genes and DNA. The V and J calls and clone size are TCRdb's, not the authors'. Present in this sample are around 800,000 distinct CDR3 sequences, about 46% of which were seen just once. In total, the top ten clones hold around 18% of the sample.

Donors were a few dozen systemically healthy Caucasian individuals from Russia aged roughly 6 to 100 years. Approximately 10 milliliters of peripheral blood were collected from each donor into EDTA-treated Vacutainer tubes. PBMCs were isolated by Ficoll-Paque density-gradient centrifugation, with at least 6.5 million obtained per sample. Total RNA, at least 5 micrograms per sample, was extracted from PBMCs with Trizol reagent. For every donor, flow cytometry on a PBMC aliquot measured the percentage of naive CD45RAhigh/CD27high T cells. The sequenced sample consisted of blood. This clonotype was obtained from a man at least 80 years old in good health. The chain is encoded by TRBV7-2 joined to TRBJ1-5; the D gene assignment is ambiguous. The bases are TGTGCCAGCAGCCAAGGGCCCCGTCAGCCCCAGCATTTT. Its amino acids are CASSQGPRQPQHF.